This T cell receptor (beta chain) was sequenced during a study of blood T cell repertoires in COVID-19. Study summary: Samples representing acute and convalescent COVID-19 were sourced from the United States, Italy and Spain. PBMCs, B-cell-depleted T cells, or T cells provided the cDNA or gDNA that made up the material.

In this sample, this clone turned up a few times. Per the study methods: How many nucleated cells were present was estimated from reference gene primer amplification. Method: immunoSEQ multiplex PCR; TCRdb's copy keeps in-frame clones and lacks some. That table is the source of V, J and clone size, and D and trimming were worked out from the DNA. The sample includes over 150,000 clones, approximately 79% of them seen just once. Germline V lookup: CDR1 MNHEY, CDR2 SMNVEV (reference sequence). The CDR3 totals 17 residues. V lost 8 bases and J lost 7, with 27 bases in between. Sample: peripheral blood. This TCR came from a woman in her 50s with acute or convalescent COVID-19. The chain uses TRBV27 and TRBJ2-1, with D perhaps TRBD2 (6 bases). The CDR3 reads CASFSSGEAGSRNEQFF. CDR3 DNA sequence: TGTGCCAGCTTTTCATCGGGGGAGGCCGGTTCTAGGAATGAGCAGTTCTTC.